These T cell receptor beta chains were read from a single sample in a study of blood T cell repertoires in COVID-19. This table comes from immunoSEQ multiplex PCR, and its TCRdb copy is limited to in-frame clones, with some not included. The table has roughly 60,000 clones, 70% to 85% seen once. Sequenced input: peripheral blood. Source of these receptors: a man aged 55 to 69 with acute or convalescent COVID-19. Each CDR3 is given with its conserved first and last residue. The order of the fields is V gene, clone size, J gene, D gene, CDR3 DNA, CDR3 protein. A D gene is named only where the DNA matches it firmly. Expanded clones are given a class, and other clones once, few, many or no size at all.

v_gene: TRBV15; abundance: -; j_gene: TRBJ2-1; d_gene: -; CDR3nt: TGTGCCACCAGCCCCCGACTAGATCTTCAGTCAGGGCAGTTCTTC; CDR3aa: CATSPRLDLQSGQFF
v_gene: TRBV7-2; abundance: -; j_gene: TRBJ2-3; d_gene: TRBD2; CDR3nt: TGTGCCAGCAGCACCTTTCAGGGTGGACTAGCCACAGATACGCAGTATTTT; CDR3aa: CASSTFQGGLATDTQYF
v_gene: TRBV4-2; abundance: -; j_gene: TRBJ1-1; d_gene: -; CDR3nt: TGTGCCAGCAGCCAAGAACCGGGACACCCGAACACTGAAGCTTTCTTT; CDR3aa: CASSQEPGHPNTEAFF
v_gene: TRBV27; abundance: -; j_gene: TRBJ1-2; d_gene: -; CDR3nt: TGTGCCAGCAGTTTTCGGGGGGTCTATGGCTACACCTTC; CDR3aa: CASSFRGVYGYTF
v_gene: TRBV19; abundance: -; j_gene: TRBJ2-5; d_gene: -; CDR3nt: TGTGCCAGTAGGGACAACCAAGAGACCCAGTACTTC; CDR3aa: CASRDNQETQYF
v_gene: TRBV15; abundance: -; j_gene: TRBJ1-4; d_gene: -; CDR3nt: TGTGCCACCAGCAGAGCGAAAGGGGGGGATAATGAAAAACTGTTTTTT; CDR3aa: CATSRAKGGDNEKLFF
v_gene: TRBV5-4; abundance: -; j_gene: TRBJ1-2; d_gene: -; CDR3nt: TGTGCCAGCAGCTGGAGCCGGGACACCCATGGCTACACCTTC; CDR3aa: CASSWSRDTHGYTF
v_gene: TRBV5-4; abundance: -; j_gene: TRBJ2-5; d_gene: TRBD2; CDR3nt: TGTGCCAGCAGCCCACGACTAGCGGGGAAAGAGACCCAGTACTTC; CDR3aa: CASSPRLAGKETQYF
v_gene: TRBV5-5; abundance: few; j_gene: TRBJ2-6; d_gene: TRBD1; CDR3nt: TGTGCCAGCAGCATTACAGGGGGCTCTGGGGCCAACGTCCTGACTTTC; CDR3aa: CASSITGGSGANVLTF
v_gene: TRBV18; abundance: -; j_gene: TRBJ2-3; d_gene: TRBD2; CDR3nt: TGTGCCAGCTCAACACTAGCGGGGGGCCCCTCAGATACGCAGTATTTT; CDR3aa: CASSTLAGGPSDTQYF
v_gene: TRBV7-7; abundance: once; j_gene: TRBJ2-3; d_gene: -; CDR3nt: TGTGCCAGCAGCCAGCAAGGACAGTTGACAGATACGCAGTATTTT; CDR3aa: CASSQQGQLTDTQYF
v_gene: TRBV25-1; abundance: -; j_gene: TRBJ1-2; d_gene: -; CDR3nt: TGTGCCAGCAGTGGAACTAACCGGGACACACTTAATGGCTACACCTTC; CDR3aa: CASSGTNRDTLNGYTF
v_gene: TRBV5-1; abundance: -; j_gene: TRBJ2-1; d_gene: -; CDR3nt: TGCGCCAGCAGGACAGCACCTAGTTTCGATGAGCAGTTCTTC; CDR3aa: CASRTAPSFDEQFF
v_gene: TRBV28; abundance: -; j_gene: TRBJ2-3; d_gene: -; CDR3nt: TGTGCCAGCAGACTTCTTGGCACAGATACGCAGTATTTT; CDR3aa: CASRLLGTDTQYF
v_gene: TRBV19; abundance: once; j_gene: TRBJ2-1; d_gene: TRBD2; CDR3nt: TGTGCCAGCAGCGGGGGGGCCGGTGAGCAGTTCTTC; CDR3aa: CASSGGAGEQFF
v_gene: TRBV6-5; abundance: once; j_gene: TRBJ1-2; d_gene: TRBD1; CDR3nt: TGTGCCAGCAGTTCCGAGGACAGGCGAACATCCTATGGCTACACCTTC; CDR3aa: CASSSEDRRTSYGYTF
v_gene: TRBV5-1; abundance: -; j_gene: TRBJ1-1; d_gene: -; CDR3nt: TGCGCCAGCAGCCCCGGACAGTGGAACACTGAAGCTTTCTTT; CDR3aa: CASSPGQWNTEAFF
v_gene: TRBV10-3; abundance: -; j_gene: TRBJ2-1; d_gene: TRBD2; CDR3nt: TGTGCCATCAGAAAAAACCTAGCGGGGGGGCCAGATGAGCAGTTCTTC; CDR3aa: CAIRKNLAGGPDEQFF
v_gene: TRBV18; abundance: once; j_gene: TRBJ2-7; d_gene: TRBD2; CDR3nt: TGTGCCAGCGCCATGCTAGCGGGGAGGGGGTACGAGCAGTACTTC; CDR3aa: CASAMLAGRGYEQYF
v_gene: TRBV2; abundance: -; j_gene: TRBJ2-7; d_gene: TRBD2; CDR3nt: TGTGCCAGCACACGACTAGCGGGGGGCCTTTACGAGCAGTACTTC; CDR3aa: CASTRLAGGLYEQYF
v_gene: TRBV5-6; abundance: -; j_gene: TRBJ2-3; d_gene: -; CDR3nt: TGTGCCAGCAGCCTGCTGACTAGCACAGATACGCAGTATTTT; CDR3aa: CASSLLTSTDTQYF
v_gene: TRBV5-5; abundance: few; j_gene: TRBJ1-2; d_gene: -; CDR3nt: TGTGCCAGCAGCTCAGATATATCCGACTATGGCTACACCTTC; CDR3aa: CASSSDISDYGYTF
v_gene: TRBV21-1; abundance: -; j_gene: TRBJ2-1; d_gene: -; CDR3nt: TGTGCCAGCAGCAAAGGGGGACAGAGTTTTAATGAGCAGTTCTTC; CDR3aa: CASSKGGQSFNEQFF
v_gene: TRBV6-1; abundance: few; j_gene: TRBJ2-1; d_gene: TRBD1; CDR3nt: TGTGCCAGCAGTGAGTTAAGTGCCGGGACAGGGTCTGTAGATGAGCAGTTCTTC; CDR3aa: CASSELSAGTGSVDEQFF
v_gene: TRBV7-9; abundance: -; j_gene: TRBJ1-1; d_gene: -; CDR3nt: TGTGCCAGCATGGGCCCCTTGAACACTGAAGCTTTCTTT; CDR3aa: CASMGPLNTEAFF
v_gene: TRBV5-1; abundance: -; j_gene: TRBJ1-2; d_gene: -; CDR3nt: TGCGCCAGCAGCTCTCTCCGGCCGGCAGGGTCAAACACCTTC; CDR3aa: CASSSLRPAGSNTF
v_gene: TRBV2; abundance: -; j_gene: TRBJ1-4; d_gene: -; CDR3nt: TGTGCCAGCAGCCCTACAGGGTTCGCGGGAGCTAATGAAAAACTGTTTTTT; CDR3aa: CASSPTGFAGANEKLFF
v_gene: TRBV7-3; abundance: -; j_gene: TRBJ2-1; d_gene: TRBD2; CDR3nt: TGTGCCAGCGGCAGAGCGGGAGTCATGGTCGGTGAGCAGTTCTTC; CDR3aa: CASGRAGVMVGEQFF
v_gene: TRBV7-2; abundance: -; j_gene: TRBJ2-7; d_gene: TRBD1; CDR3nt: TGTGCCAGCAGCTTACCGGGACAGGGGGTGCACGAGCAGTACTTC; CDR3aa: CASSLPGQGVHEQYF
v_gene: TRBV27; abundance: few; j_gene: TRBJ2-3; d_gene: TRBD1; CDR3nt: TGTGCCAGCAGTGAACAGGGGGTCCCCACAGATACGCAGTATTTT; CDR3aa: CASSEQGVPTDTQYF
v_gene: TRBV19; abundance: -; j_gene: TRBJ1-2; d_gene: TRBD1; CDR3nt: TGTGCCAGTAGCCAGACTACGGACAGGGTCGTAGGTGGCTACACCTTC; CDR3aa: CASSQTTDRVVGGYTF
v_gene: TRBV2; abundance: -; j_gene: TRBJ2-3; d_gene: TRBD2; CDR3nt: TGTGCCAGCAGGGGAGCGGGGACCGGCACAGATACGCAGTATTTT; CDR3aa: CASRGAGTGTDTQYF
v_gene: TRBV6-6; abundance: -; j_gene: TRBJ1-5; d_gene: TRBD1; CDR3nt: TGTGCCAGCAGTTCTCCAGGGGGGTATAGCAATCAGCCCCAGCATTTT; CDR3aa: CASSSPGGYSNQPQHF
v_gene: TRBV5-1; abundance: -; j_gene: TRBJ1-1; d_gene: TRBD1; CDR3nt: TGCGCCAGCAGGACAGGGGAGAACACTGAAGCTTTCTTT; CDR3aa: CASRTGENTEAFF
v_gene: TRBV28; abundance: few; j_gene: TRBJ2-7; d_gene: -; CDR3nt: TGTGCCAGCAGTTTACCACGGGACACCTCCTACGAGCAGTACTTC; CDR3aa: CASSLPRDTSYEQYF
v_gene: TRBV19; abundance: -; j_gene: TRBJ1-5; d_gene: -; CDR3nt: -; CDR3aa: CASTSGGGNQPQHF
v_gene: TRBV5-1; abundance: -; j_gene: TRBJ2-6; d_gene: TRBD1; CDR3nt: TGCGCCAGCAGCGAACAGGGGGCTGGGGCCAACGTCCTGACTTTC; CDR3aa: CASSEQGAGANVLTF
v_gene: TRBV27; abundance: few; j_gene: TRBJ2-2; d_gene: TRBD2; CDR3nt: TGTGCCAGCAGTTTAAAGGGACTAGGGTTCACCGGGGAGCTGTTTTTT; CDR3aa: CASSLKGLGFTGELFF
v_gene: TRBV7-6; abundance: -; j_gene: TRBJ2-5; d_gene: TRBD1; CDR3nt: TGTGCCAGCAGCATAAGTGGACAGGGAGAGACCCAGTACTTC; CDR3aa: CASSISGQGETQYF
v_gene: TRBV5-4; abundance: -; j_gene: TRBJ2-5; d_gene: TRBD2; CDR3nt: TGTGCCAGCAGCTTGACGGGTCGGCTAGCGGGGGGAATACAAGAGACCCAGTACTTC; CDR3aa: CASSLTGRLAGGIQETQYF
v_gene: TRBV28; abundance: -; j_gene: TRBJ1-2; d_gene: TRBD1; CDR3nt: TGTGCCAGCAGTAGAGGGACAGCCTATGGCTACACCTTC; CDR3aa: CASSRGTAYGYTF
v_gene: TRBV20-1; abundance: -; j_gene: TRBJ1-2; d_gene: -; CDR3nt: TGCAGTGCTACCAGGGGCTATGGCTACACCTTC; CDR3aa: CSATRGYGYTF
v_gene: TRBV18; abundance: -; j_gene: TRBJ1-2; d_gene: TRBD1; CDR3nt: TGTGCCAGCTCACCACCAGGACAGGGGGCTGATGGCTACACCTTC; CDR3aa: CASSPPGQGADGYTF
v_gene: TRBV4-1; abundance: -; j_gene: TRBJ2-7; d_gene: TRBD1; CDR3nt: TGCGCCAGCAGCCGAAGTCGCGGGACAGGGGCCTACGAGCAGTACTTC; CDR3aa: CASSRSRGTGAYEQYF
v_gene: TRBV6-5; abundance: -; j_gene: TRBJ1-1; d_gene: TRBD1; CDR3nt: TGTGCCAGCAGATTCCACAGGGGAACTGAAGCTTTCTTT; CDR3aa: CASRFHRGTEAFF
v_gene: TRBV7-2; abundance: -; j_gene: TRBJ1-2; d_gene: -; CDR3nt: TGTGCCAGCAGCTTAGAGCAGGGGTACTATGGCTACACCTTC; CDR3aa: CASSLEQGYYGYTF
v_gene: TRBV6-6; abundance: -; j_gene: TRBJ1-5; d_gene: TRBD1; CDR3nt: TGTGCCAGCAGTGTTGGACAGGGTCTTAATCAGCCCCAGCATTTT; CDR3aa: CASSVGQGLNQPQHF
v_gene: TRBV24-1; abundance: -; j_gene: TRBJ2-1; d_gene: -; CDR3nt: TGTGCCACCAGTGATGGAAGCGCCTTATCCTACAATGAGCAGTTCTTC; CDR3aa: CATSDGSALSYNEQFF
v_gene: TRBV7-2; abundance: few; j_gene: TRBJ2-1; d_gene: -; CDR3nt: TGTGCCAGCAGCTTAATGGAGGGGACTGAGCAGTTCTTC; CDR3aa: CASSLMEGTEQFF
v_gene: TRBV24-1; abundance: -; j_gene: TRBJ1-3; d_gene: -; CDR3nt: TGTGCCACCAGTGATGCGGGGGACATTGGAAACACCATATATTTT; CDR3aa: CATSDAGDIGNTIYF
v_gene: TRBV27; abundance: -; j_gene: TRBJ1-6; d_gene: -; CDR3nt: TGTGCCAGCAGTCCCTTCGTCGGCAGGAGGACCAATTCACCCCTCCACTTT; CDR3aa: CASSPFVGRRTNSPLHF
v_gene: TRBV7-9; abundance: -; j_gene: TRBJ1-1; d_gene: TRBD1; CDR3nt: TGTGCCAGCAGCTCAACCGGGACAGGGCCGAGCACTGAAGCTTTCTTT; CDR3aa: CASSSTGTGPSTEAFF
v_gene: TRBV25-1; abundance: -; j_gene: TRBJ1-2; d_gene: -; CDR3nt: TGTGCCAGCAGGACTGGGGGGGGCGCGGATGGCTACACCTTC; CDR3aa: CASRTGGGADGYTF
v_gene: TRBV4-1; abundance: -; j_gene: TRBJ2-5; d_gene: TRBD2; CDR3nt: TGCGCCAGCAGCCAAGAAAAGGGGCTAGCGGGAGGGGAGACCCAGTACTTC; CDR3aa: CASSQEKGLAGGETQYF
v_gene: TRBV7-8; abundance: -; j_gene: TRBJ1-5; d_gene: TRBD1; CDR3nt: TGTGCCAGCAGCGACAGGGGGAACAATCAGCCCCAGCATTTT; CDR3aa: CASSDRGNNQPQHF
v_gene: TRBV5-8; abundance: -; j_gene: TRBJ2-3; d_gene: -; CDR3nt: TGTGCCAGCAGCTTGGGAGTCGGGTCGGGCACAGATACGCAGTATTTT; CDR3aa: CASSLGVGSGTDTQYF
v_gene: TRBV2; abundance: -; j_gene: TRBJ1-4; d_gene: TRBD1; CDR3nt: TGTGCCAGCACCGAAGAAGGAGGGGGCAATGAAAAACTGTTTTTT; CDR3aa: CASTEEGGGNEKLFF
v_gene: TRBV5-1; abundance: -; j_gene: TRBJ1-1; d_gene: -; CDR3nt: TGCGCCAGCAGGCTCCTCGTGACGGCTAGCAACACTGAAGCTTTCTTT; CDR3aa: CASRLLVTASNTEAFF
v_gene: TRBV14; abundance: -; j_gene: TRBJ2-7; d_gene: -; CDR3nt: TGTGCCAGCAGCCAACTAGCTAGCTCCTACGAGCAGTACTTC; CDR3aa: CASSQLASSYEQYF
v_gene: TRBV5-1; abundance: few; j_gene: TRBJ1-2; d_gene: TRBD1; CDR3nt: TGCGCCAGCAGCTTAGGACAGGGAAATGGCTACACCTTC; CDR3aa: CASSLGQGNGYTF